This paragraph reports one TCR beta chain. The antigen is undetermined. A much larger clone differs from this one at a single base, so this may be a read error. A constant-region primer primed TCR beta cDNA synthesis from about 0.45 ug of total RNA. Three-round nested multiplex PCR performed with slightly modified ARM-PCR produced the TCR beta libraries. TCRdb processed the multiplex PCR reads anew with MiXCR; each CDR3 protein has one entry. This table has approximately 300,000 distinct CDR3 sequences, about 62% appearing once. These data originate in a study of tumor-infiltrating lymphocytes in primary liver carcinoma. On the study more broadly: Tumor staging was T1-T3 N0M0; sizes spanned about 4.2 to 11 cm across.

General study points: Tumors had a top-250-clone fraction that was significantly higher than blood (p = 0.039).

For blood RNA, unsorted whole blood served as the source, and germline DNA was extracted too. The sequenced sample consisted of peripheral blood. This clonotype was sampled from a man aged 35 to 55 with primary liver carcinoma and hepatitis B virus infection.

The DNA of the CDR3 is TGCAGCGTTGTGGGGGGCCCTCCGGGCTACACCTTC. Its protein product is CSVVGGPPGYTF. The rearrangement links TRBV29-1 to TRBJ1-2; TRBD1 might be the D (6 bases). The CDR3 is 12 residues long. Trimming removed 4 bases from V and 8 bases from J, with 14 bases in between. CDR1 and CDR2 (germline): SQVTM, ANQGSEA.